This TCR beta chain was captured by sequencing in a study of identical twins. Findings and caveats of the study: Sequences that were beta out-of-frame showed weaker excess twin sharing. Insertions were reduced in abundant cord blood beta clonotypes but not in memory repertoires. Out-of-frame TCR alpha sharing observed in monozygotic twins exceeded model estimates.

TCRdb used MiXCR to reprocess the 5' RACE reads, holding one entry per CDR3 protein. This table holds a few hundred thousand distinct CDR3 sequences, roughly 12% found once. V was clipped by 1 base and J by 7 bases; unmatched bases: 2. Germline V gene lookup returns CDR1 MNHNS and CDR2 SASEGT. This CDR3 contains 13 residues. About this clonotype itself: What it binds is unknown.

The same sample was also used in a study of yellow fever vaccine responses in identical twins. From that second work: Among the twins, the vaccine T cell response reportedly seemed partly convergent and partly personalized.

The sequence came from a woman under 30 in good health. The chain carries TRBV6-1 and TRBJ2-7, with TRBD1 matching over 9 bases. Sequencing was done on a sample of CD8+ T cells sorted from blood. CDR3 sequence (DNA): TGTGCCAGCAGTGAAGGGACAGGGGCGGAGCAGTACTTC. It specifies CASSEGTGAEQYF.